One and the same sample provided the 3 T cell receptor beta chains below, sequenced in a study of blood T cells in healthy people across ages. The authors ran a second PCR of roughly 6 to 12 cycles using a sample-barcoded 5' primer and a J-beta primer mix. MiXCR was run by TCRdb on the 5' RACE reads, yielding one entry per CDR3 protein. This repertoire shows roughly 1.7 million distinct CDR3 sequences, about 32% found once; its top ten account for roughly 12%. Sequenced: blood. These receptors all stem from a woman in her twenties or thirties in good health.

V and J are TRBV30 and TRBJ1-2; D is undetermined. Germline V gene data show CDR1 as GTSNPN and CDR2 as SVGIG (reference sequence). V was cut by 4 bases and J by 8 bases, with 11 bases left in between. The CDR3 has 11 amino acids. Written as DNA, the CDR3 is TGTGCCTGGACTGGGGTGGAGGGCTACACCTTC. Protein: CAWTGVEGYTF. The full variable domain, rest sourced from reference TRBV30 and TRBJ1-2, is SQTIHQWPATLVQPVGSPLSLECTVEGTSNPNLYWYRQAAGRGLQLLFYSVGIGQISSEVPQNLSASRPQDRQFILSSKKLLLSDSGFYLCAWTGVEGYTFGSGTRLTVV.

This chain uses TRBV20-1 with TRBJ1-2; D ambiguous. CDR1 and CDR2 from the germline V gene are DFQATT and SNEGSKA (reference sequence). Deletions cut 6 bases from V and 0 bases from J, with 23 bases between. This CDR3 is 17 amino acids long. In DNA form, the CDR3 reads TGCAGTGCGATATCACAGTATCTCATATCTCCTAACTATGGCTACACCTTC. Translated, it gives CSAISQYLISPNYGYTF.

CDR3 nucleotide sequence: TGCGCCAGCGGTCCTAGCGGCTCCCAAGAGACCCAGTACTTC. Translating gives CASGPSGSQETQYF. The chain links TRBV10-2 to TRBJ2-5; TRBD2 matches 7 bases. The CDR3 length is 14 residues. V was pared by 8 bases and J by 1 base, with 7 bases of the junction left unmatched. Germline V gives CDR1 WSHSY, CDR2 SAAADI.